This T cell receptor beta chain was recovered during a study of cytomegalovirus exposure and HLA in healthy donors. The CDR3 has 15 residues. V gave up 1 base and J gave up 5 bases, with 11 bases separating them. Germline values: CDR1 KGHSH, CDR2 LQKENI. With 60 Vbeta and 13 Jbeta primers, the PCR was carried out. Original processing notes: Later, tens of millions of unique TCR beta chains were counted in an analysis, and approximately 9.9 million of them were shared. TCRdb's table, derived via immunoSEQ multiplex PCR, lists solely in-frame clones and lacks some. V and J calls plus clone size are reproduced from that table; the DNA served to infer D and trimming. Its listing shows approximately 60,000 clones.

This sequence joins TRBV18 and TRBJ1-4, with D unclear. The specimen was PBMCs. This sequence was found in a man younger than 40 in good health and CMV-seropositive. The CDR3 here is CASSPQGVLNEKLFF. As DNA, the CDR3 is TGTGCCAGCTCACCACAGGGAGTCTTGAATGAAAAACTGTTTTTT.